Listed below are T cell receptor beta chains from one sample, sequenced in a study of OX40 agonist ivuxolimab in advanced cancers. The method was immunoSEQ multiplex PCR; TCRdb's version includes in-frame clones alone and lacks a portion of them. In the table there are around 79,000 clones, about 91% of which are singletons. The starting material was CD4+ or CD8+ T cells sorted from blood, obtained in a trial of the OX40 agonist ivuxolimab. These TCRs come from an adult with an advanced solid tumor such as melanoma, head and neck, liver or kidney cancer. Both conserved end residues are part of each CDR3. The D gene is left open where the match is weak. Clone size appears in some rows only: once, few, many, or a class for an expanded clone.

>TRBD1|TRBJ1-2|TRBV29-1|-
CSVEETGRDYGYTF
TGCAGCGTTGAAGAGACAGGGCGGGATTATGGCTACACCTTC
>TRBD2|TRBJ2-1|TRBV4-3|-
CASSQELAGLIGEQFF
TGCGCCAGCAGCCAAGAACTAGCGGGACTCATCGGTGAGCAGTTCTTC
>-|TRBJ1-5|TRBV7-9|-
CASSPGGGNQPQHF
TGTGCCAGCAGTCCGGGTGGCGGCAATCAGCCCCAGCATTTT
>TRBD1|TRBJ1-6|TRBV2|-
CASKTGIYNSPLHF
TGTGCCAGCAAGACAGGGATCTATAATTCACCCCTCCACTTT
>-|TRBJ2-7|TRBV28|-
CASSTPSGAYEQYF
TGTGCCAGCAGTACCCCGTCGGGAGCCTACGAGCAGTACTTC
>-|TRBJ2-3|TRBV27|-
CASSLNAASSTDTQYF
TGTGCCAGCAGTTTGAATGCGGCTTCCAGCACAGATACGCAGTATTTT
>-|TRBJ1-1|TRBV5-5|-
CASSWTANTEAFF
TGTGCCAGCAGCTGGACAGCGAACACTGAAGCTTTCTTT
>TRBD2|TRBJ2-1|TRBV7-9|-
CASSFSLAGGSSYNEQFF
TGTGCCAGCAGTTTTTCACTAGCGGGAGGTAGCTCCTACAATGAGCAGTTCTTC
>-|TRBJ2-3|TRBV21-1|-
CASAGTQNTDTQYF
TGTGCCAGCGCCGGGACGCAAAACACAGATACGCAGTATTTT
>-|TRBJ2-5|TRBV19|-
CASSPQGQETQYF
TGTGCCAGTAGTCCTCAGGGCCAAGAGACCCAGTACTTC
>-|TRBJ1-4|TRBV7-8|-
CASSSPGVPNEKLFF
TGTGCCAGCAGCTCCCCAGGGGTGCCTAATGAAAAACTGTTTTTT
>-|TRBJ2-5|TRBV5-1|once
CASSPTGYETQYF
TGCGCCAGCAGTCCGACGGGGTACGAGACCCAGTACTTC
>-|TRBJ2-6|TRBV12-5|-
CASGLPAPGSGANVLTF
TGTGCTAGTGGTTTGCCCGCCCCGGGGTCCGGGGCCAACGTCCTGACTTTC
>-|TRBJ1-2|TRBV7-2|few
CASSLVTGGYTF
TGTGCCAGCAGCTTAGTAACAGGCGGCTACACCTTC
>-|TRBJ1-3|TRBV19|-
CASSPRGNTIYF
TGTGCCAGTAGCCCCCGTGGAAACACCATATATTTT
>-|TRBJ1-5|TRBV2|-
CASSDYGRGNQPQHF
TGTGCCAGCAGTGATTATGGTAGGGGCAATCAGCCCCAGCATTTT
>TRBD1|TRBJ2-2|TRBV9|-
CASSVAPTGGTGELFF
TGTGCCAGCAGCGTAGCTCCGACAGGGGGCACCGGGGAGCTGTTTTTT
>TRBD2|TRBJ2-4|TRBV7-9|-
CASSPGPGGNIQYF
TGTGCCAGCAGCCCGGGTCCGGGAGGGAACATTCAGTACTTC
>-|TRBJ2-7|TRBV5-5|-
CASSPQASNSYEQYF
TGTGCCAGCAGCCCTCAGGCGTCGAACTCCTACGAGCAGTACTTC
>-|TRBJ2-6|TRBV4-2|-
CASSQVNRLGGVSGANVLTF
TGTGCCAGCAGCCAAGTTAATCGATTAGGGGGGGTCTCTGGGGCCAACGTCCTGACTTTC
>-|TRBJ2-7|TRBV28|-
CASSPGTLPYEQYF
TGTGCCAGCAGTCCCGGGACACTACCCTACGAGCAGTACTTC
>-|TRBJ2-2|TRBV18|-
CASSPLGNFGTGELFF
TGTGCCAGCTCACCACTGGGGAATTTCGGCACCGGGGAGCTGTTTTTT
>-|TRBJ1-2|TRBV5-6|-
CASSLGRLPYGYTF
TGTGCCAGCAGCTTGGGACGGCTTCCATATGGCTACACCTTC
>-|TRBJ1-5|TRBV6-6|-
CASSPGGSNQPQHF
TGTGCCAGCAGCCCTGGGGGAAGCAATCAGCCCCAGCATTTT
>-|TRBJ1-4|TRBV5-1|-
CASSTQGGLREKLFF
TGCGCCAGCAGCACACAGGGAGGGTTACGAGAAAAACTGTTTTTT
>-|TRBJ2-3|TRBV19|-
CASSSVNTDTQYF
TGTGCCAGTAGCAGTGTGAACACAGATACGCAGTATTTT
>-|TRBJ1-2|TRBV5-1|-
CASSLASTGYGYTF
TGCGCCAGCAGCTTGGCCTCAACAGGCTATGGCTACACCTTC
>TRBD2|TRBJ2-7|TRBV4-3|-
CASSQDYGKGLAGGSYEQYF
TGCGCCAGCAGCCAAGACTACGGCAAGGGACTAGCGGGAGGGTCCTACGAGCAGTACTTC
>TRBD2|TRBJ2-3|TRBV10-1|-
CASSDVGLAALDTQYF
TGCGCCAGCAGTGATGTGGGACTAGCGGCCTTAGATACGCAGTATTTT
>-|TRBJ2-7|TRBV21-1|few
CASNAAYEQYF
TGTGCCAGCAACGCCGCCTACGAGCAGTACTTC
>-|TRBJ1-1|TRBV5-4|-
CASSLDSSRNTEAFF
TGTGCCAGCAGCTTGGATAGTTCGCGGAACACTGAAGCTTTCTTT
>-|TRBJ1-1|TRBV21-1|-
CASTLIPGEAFF
TGTGCCAGCACGTTGATACCGGGGGAAGCTTTCTTT
>TRBD2|TRBJ2-3|TRBV19|-
CASEVSGGNTDTQYF
TGTGCCAGTGAAGTTTCGGGAGGGAACACAGATACGCAGTATTTT
>TRBD2|TRBJ2-4|TRBV10-2|-
CASRPGGGIQYF
TGCGCCAGCAGGCCCGGGGGGGGAATTCAGTACTTC
>-|TRBJ2-1|TRBV6-6|-
CASSYPDVNNEQFF
TGTGCCAGCAGTTACCCCGACGTTAACAATGAGCAGTTCTTC
>-|TRBJ2-1|TRBV28|-
CASSLNEQFF
TGTGCCAGCAGTCTCAATGAGCAGTTCTTC
>-|TRBJ1-3|TRBV15|-
CATSRVGGAQTGTIYF
TGTGCCACCAGCAGAGTTGGGGGGGCGCAGACCGGCACCATATATTTT
>-|TRBJ2-7|TRBV9|-
CASSVQGYYEQYF
TGTGCCAGCAGCGTCCAGGGGTACTACGAGCAGTACTTC
>-|TRBJ2-7|TRBV18|-
CASSPPAGVYEQYF
TGTGCCAGCTCACCACCGGCAGGCGTCTACGAGCAGTACTTC
>-|TRBJ2-2|TRBV10-3|-
CAISESGTGELFF
TGTGCCATCAGTGAGTCGGGAACCGGGGAGCTGTTTTTT
>-|TRBJ1-5|TRBV28|-
CASSRQLNSNQPQHF
TGTGCCAGCAGTCGGCAGTTAAATAGCAATCAGCCCCAGCATTTT